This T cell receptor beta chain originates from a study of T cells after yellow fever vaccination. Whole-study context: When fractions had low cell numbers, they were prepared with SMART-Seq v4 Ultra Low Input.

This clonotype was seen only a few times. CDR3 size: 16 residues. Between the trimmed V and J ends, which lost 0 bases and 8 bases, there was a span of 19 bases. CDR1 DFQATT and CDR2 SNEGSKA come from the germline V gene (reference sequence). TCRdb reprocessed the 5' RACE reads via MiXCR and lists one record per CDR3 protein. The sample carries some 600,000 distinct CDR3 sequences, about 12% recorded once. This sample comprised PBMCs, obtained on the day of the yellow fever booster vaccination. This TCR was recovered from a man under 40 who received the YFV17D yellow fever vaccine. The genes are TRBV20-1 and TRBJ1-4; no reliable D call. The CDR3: CSARDIEVFPAEKLFF. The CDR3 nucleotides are TGCAGTGCTAGAGATATAGAGGTCTTTCCGGCAGAAAAACTGTTTTTT.